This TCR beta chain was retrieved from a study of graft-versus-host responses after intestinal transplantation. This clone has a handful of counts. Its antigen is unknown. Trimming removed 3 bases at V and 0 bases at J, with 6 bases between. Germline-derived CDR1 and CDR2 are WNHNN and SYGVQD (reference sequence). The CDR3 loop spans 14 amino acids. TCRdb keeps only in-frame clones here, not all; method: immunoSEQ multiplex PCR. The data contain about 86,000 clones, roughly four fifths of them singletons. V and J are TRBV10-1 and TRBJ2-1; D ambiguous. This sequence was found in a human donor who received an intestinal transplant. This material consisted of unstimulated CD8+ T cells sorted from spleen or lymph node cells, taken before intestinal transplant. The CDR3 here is CASSDVVSYNEQFF. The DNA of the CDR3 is TGCGCCAGCAGTGATGTAGTCTCCTACAATGAGCAGTTCTTC.